This T cell receptor (beta chain) was retrieved from a study of beta chain features in type 1 diabetes. Study as a whole: Across the samples, approximately 110,000,000 sorted cells were examined in total. Study results and caveats: There was a moderate but significant shortening of TCRB CDR3s in all four CD4+ subsets of Type 1 diabetes patients. Compared with healthy donors, patients appeared to share more similar naive, central memory and regulatory TCRB repertoires. Junctions at VDJ sites from type 1 diabetes patients had fewer insertions and more deletions.

All of the isolated RNA was reverse transcribed, so expressed TCRB transcripts were sequenced. TCRdb's copy holds only in-frame clones and misses some; the assay was immunoSEQ multiplex PCR. The top ten hold less than 0.02% of the sample, which has some 280,000 clones, roughly an eighth seen once. This clone was counted only a few times. Its antigen is not known. CDR3 length: 13 residues. V shed 7 bases and J shed 8 bases, with 17 bases lying between them. Germline CDR1 MDHEN, CDR2 SYDVKM. Naive, central memory, regulatory and stem cell-like memory cells within the CD4+ compartment were sorted using CD45RO/CCR7/CD25/CD127/CD95/CD27.

This sequence was found in a man aged 25-40 years with type 1 diabetes. Sequences were obtained from naive CD4+ T cells from blood. The J gene is TRBJ1-1, the V gene TRBV28, with D uncertain. The CDR3 sequence: CASTRGARSEAFF. CDR3 nucleotide sequence: TGTGCCAGCACCCGGGGAGCCCGCTCCGAAGCTTTCTTT.